The 10 T cell receptor beta chains reported below all come from one sample, sequenced in a study of Ad26.COV2.S vaccination and SARS-CoV-2 variants. Clones were sequenced by immunoSEQ multiplex PCR, and TCRdb holds only the in-frame ones, with some missing. The data contain around 370,000 clones, roughly 84% of them singletons. The treatment is: approximately 18 received Ad26.COV2.S at low or high dose, single or two shots; 5 received placebo; per-sample allocation not given. Day 63 following the first vaccine or placebo injection was when the samples were taken. The sequenced sample was peripheral blood, obtained in a trial of Ad26.COV2.S vaccine versus placebo. The receptors originated from a person between 18 and 60 years old who received the Ad26.COV2.S COVID-19 vaccine or a placebo.

This clone was found a few times. The chain combines TRBV30 with TRBJ1-4; D is uncertain. Between the trimmed V and J ends, which lost 1 base and 6 bases, there was a span of 9 bases. There are 13 residues in the CDR3. CDR1 GTSNPN and CDR2 SVGIG come from the germline V gene (reference sequence). In DNA form, the CDR3 reads TGTGCCTGGAGTGGGGCTCGGGATGAAAAACTGTTTTTT. This translates into CAWSGARDEKLFF. Variable domain in full (rest from reference TRBV30 and TRBJ1-4): SQTIHQWPATLVQPVGSPLSLECTVEGTSNPNLYWYRQAAGRGLQLLFYSVGIGQISSEVPQNLSASRPQDRQFILSSKKLLLSDSGFYLCAWSGARDEKLFFGSGTQLSVL.

This chain joins TRBV19 and TRBJ1-1; TRBD1 agrees at 9 bases. Germline V gives CDR1 LNHDA, CDR2 SQIVND (reference sequence). The CDR3 has 15 residues. After removal of 1 base from V and 4 bases from J, the junction contained 4 bases not matched to a gene. The DNA for the CDR3 is TGTGCCAGTAGTATAGGATACAGGGGGCTCACTGAAGCTTTCTTT. Amino acid sequence: CASSIGYRGLTEAFF.

The chain employs TRBV15 and TRBJ2-2, with D perhaps TRBD2 (6 bases). Germline-derived CDR1 and CDR2 are LNHNV and YYDKDF (reference sequence). The CDR3 runs to 16 residues. V shed 7 bases and J shed 7 bases, with 22 bases lying between them. CDR3 loop: CATMLREKGGNGELFF. CDR3 DNA sequence: TGTGCCACCATGTTGAGGGAGAAGGGAGGTAACGGGGAGCTGTTTTTT.

This chain joins TRBV12-3 or TRBV12-4 and TRBJ1-2; D is possibly TRBD1 (6 bases). Trimming left V 6 bases short and J 8 bases short, with 16 bases between. This CDR3 region has 13 residues. In DNA, the CDR3 is TGTGCCAGCAGACCGACAGGCGCAGGCGGCTACACCTTC. As protein: CASRPTGAGGYTF.

This chain joins TRBV18 and TRBJ2-7, with D tentatively TRBD1 or TRBD2 (5 bases each). There are 14 residues in the CDR3. In germline, CDR1 is KGHSH, CDR2 LQKENI. V gave up 0 bases and J gave up 6 bases, with 12 bases separating them. The CDR3 sequence is CASSPPEKGREQYF. The CDR3, as DNA: TGTGCCAGCTCACCACCGGAGAAGGGACGCGAGCAGTACTTC.

The chain is built from TRBV18 and TRBJ1-6; D is undetermined. Trimming removed 2 bases from V and 6 bases from J, with 5 bases in between. The CDR3 runs to 13 residues. Per the germline V gene, CDR1 is KGHSH and CDR2 is LQKENI. The CDR3, as DNA: TGTGCCAGCTCACCAGCATCTAATTCACCCCTCCACTTT. It codes for CASSPASNSPLHF.

The chain couples TRBV9 to TRBJ2-5; D is ambiguous. The CDR3 contains 14 residues. V lost 4 bases to trimming and J lost 2 bases, with 12 bases between them. CDR1 and CDR2 (germline): SGDLS, YYNGEE. The CDR3 nucleotides read TGTGCCAGCAGCCCATCCAATAGACAAGAGACCCAGTACTTC. Amino acid sequence: CASSPSNRQETQYF.

This chain connects TRBV10-3 to TRBJ1-5, with D hard to call. The CDR3 spans 14 residues. The V gene lost 0 bases and the J gene lost 6 bases, with 9 bases spanning the gap. Germline CDR1 reads ENHRY; CDR2 reads SYGVKD. CDR3 nucleotide sequence: TGTGCCATCAGTGAGTCGTGGGAGGGTCAGCCCCAGCATTTT. This sequence encodes CAISESWEGQPQHF.

The V gene is TRBV7-9, the J gene TRBJ2-1; 10 bases fit TRBD1. This CDR3 contains 16 residues. V shed 2 bases, J shed 1 base, and the junction held 2 bases outside the gene matches. From germline, CDR1 is SEHNR and CDR2 FQNEAQ (reference sequence). The CDR3 nucleotides are TGTGCCAGCAGCTTATTGGGACAGGGGTCCTACAATGAGCAGTTCTTC. Its protein product is CASSLLGQGSYNEQFF.

In its sample, this clone was seen a few times. The chain recombines TRBV5-4 with TRBJ2-1; unclear D gene. Per germline, CDR1 SGHNT and CDR2 YYREEE (reference sequence). Trimming left V 4 bases short and J 4 bases short, with 12 bases between. There are 14 residues in the CDR3. The CDR3 DNA follows: TGTGCCAGCAGCCCCCATGGCAGGTACAATGAGCAGTTCTTC. This translates into CASSPHGRYNEQFF.